This T cell receptor (beta chain) came from a study of early T cells in non-severe SARS-CoV-2 infection. The wider study: Sequencing input comprised bulk RNA from unsorted whole blood; chain pairing was not available. Whole-study results and caveats: VDJdb matching favored anti-spike CD8 responses, missing private and CD4 specificities.

The CDR3 has 15 amino acids. Between the trimmed V and J ends, which lost 1 base and 0 bases, there was a span of 8 bases. The germline V gene encodes CDR1 SGHTA and CDR2 FQGNSA. This clonotype was detected many times. Its target is unknown. The TCR library protocol attached unique molecular identifiers to the individual cDNA molecules. TCRdb recomputed calls from the 5' RACE reads with MiXCR, one row per CDR3 protein. There are over 85,000 distinct CDR3 sequences in the sample; roughly 17% occur only once, and about 1.3% lies in the top ten. The V and J genes are TRBV7-2 and TRBJ2-3, with unresolved D. Sequenced input: whole blood. This receptor was identified in an adult who was a healthcare worker with PCR-confirmed SARS-CoV-2 infection or an uninfected control (not recorded which). The CDR3 is CASSLVEASTDTQYF. CDR3 nucleotide sequence: TGTGCCAGCAGCTTAGTGGAAGCTAGCACAGATACGCAGTATTTT.